This T cell receptor beta chain was found in a study of blood T cells in healthy people across ages. Study-wide results and caveats: Per-million-T-cell TCR beta diversity fell roughly linearly with age. A greater number of naive CD4+ cells and higher diversity distinguished long-lived donors from aged donors.

Healthy Caucasians from Russia aged roughly 6 to 100 served as donors. Every sample had a minimum of 6 million PBMCs isolated. Primed by a sample-barcoded 5' primer and a J-beta primer mix, a second PCR proceeded for 7 to 11 cycles. MiXCR, run by TCRdb on the 5' RACE reads, gives a single entry per CDR3 protein. Of about 680,000 distinct CDR3 sequences in the sample, approximately 50% are singletons; the top ten hold about a third. Germline V gives CDR1 SGHTA, CDR2 FQGNSA. The ends were cut back, 2 bases at V and 8 bases at J, with 15 bases in the middle. The CDR3 runs 14 residues. Comments on this clonotype: The antigen remains unidentified.

This TCR was sampled from a woman aged 55-70 years in good health. The chain carries TRBV7-2 and TRBJ1-2; maybe TRBD1 (6 bases). Sequencing used blood. DNA of the CDR3: TGTGCCAGCAGCTTAACAGGGATGGACCGAGGCTACACCTTC. It codes for CASSLTGMDRGYTF.